These 5 T cell receptor beta chains came from one sample sequenced in a study of tumor-infiltrating lymphocytes in primary liver carcinoma (dated by TCRdb to the late 2010s). Blood RNA was extracted from unsorted whole blood with TRIzol reagent; germline DNA came from the DNeasy Blood & Tissue kit. TCRdb shows the sequencer as Illumina HiSeq 2500. A constant-region primer and ProtoScript II reverse transcriptase were used to reverse-transcribe TCRbeta-specific cDNA from around 480 ng total RNA. TCRbeta libraries were built with three nested multiplex PCR rounds, a slightly modified ARM-PCR procedure. Each of the first two PCR rounds ran for approximately 10 cycles using multiplex TRBV1-TRBV30 forward primers together with a Cbeta reverse primer. Starting from the raw public reads, TCRdb applied fastp trimming at Q25, assembled clones with MiXCR and retained in-frame beta chains. Entries are consolidated by CDR3 protein sequence, retaining the most common genes and DNA. Within this sample are 250,000 to 400,000 distinct CDR3 sequences, with approximately 60% of them counted one time only. The leading ten clones occupy more than 8.5% of the sample.

Specimen: peripheral blood. The receptor set was obtained from a man aged 40-49 years with primary liver carcinoma and hepatitis B virus infection.

In the case of this clonotype: At one end the junction does not follow the germline gene, possibly because of a read error. The rearrangement uses TRBV6-6 and TRBJ2-5; the D gene is possibly TRBD2 (5 bases). Germline loops: CDR1 MNHNY, CDR2 SVGAGI (reference sequence). There are 13 residues in the CDR3. The CDR3 sequence: CTSSSSGWETRYF. Written as DNA, the CDR3 is TGTACCAGCAGTTCCTCTGGGTGGGAGACCCGGTACTTC.

This clonotype was picked up many times. This chain joins TRBV11-2 and TRBJ1-2; 7 bases align to TRBD1. This CDR3 region has 13 residues. CDR1 is SGHAT and CDR2 is FQNNGV in the germline V gene. V lost 5 bases and J lost 4; bases outside the gene matches: 4. The CDR3 protein is CASSPGQSYGYTF. The CDR3 nucleotides are TGTGCCAGCAGCCCGGGACAGAGCTATGGCTACACCTTC.

To note about this clonotype: One junction end disagrees with the germline gene, perhaps due to a read error. The chain links TRBV11-2 to TRBJ2-1; tentatively, D is TRBD2 (7 bases). This CDR3 has 18 residues. Germline values: CDR1 SGHAT, CDR2 FQNNGV. In DNA form, the CDR3 reads TGTGCTAGCAGCCCATGGTTCTTGCAGGGGACTAATTACAATGAGCAGTTCTTC. This sequence encodes CASSPWFLQGTNYNEQFF.

Points on this clonotype: A much larger clone differs from this one at a single base, so this may be a read error. The chain employs TRBV4-3 and TRBJ2-1; D unresolved. Deletions cut 0 bases from V and 9 bases from J, with 9 bases between. The CDR3 consists of 13 residues. Looked up from germline, CDR1 is LGHNA and CDR2 is YSLEER. This CDR3 is CASSQDRVIEQFF. CDR3 DNA: TGCGCCAGCAGCCAAGATCGAGTAATTGAGCAGTTCTTC.

This sequence joins TRBV7-9 and TRBJ2-1, with D tentatively TRBD1 or TRBD2 (7 bases each). V was cut by 1 base and J by 8 bases, with 21 bases left in between. This CDR3 comprises 17 residues. Germline V gene lookup returns CDR1 SEHNR and CDR2 FQNEAQ (reference sequence). The CDR3 region has the DNA TGTGCCAGCAGCTTAGGATTCAGGGGGAGGGCTCGCGATGAGCAGTTCTTC. As protein: CASSLGFRGRARDEQFF.